The clone carrying this TCR beta chain was detected ten times or more. This entry belongs to a study of blood T cells in healthy people across ages. Combining a sample-barcoded 5' primer with a J-beta primer mix, a second PCR ran for 7 to 11 cycles. Every molecule of cDNA carried a tag from a template-switch adaptor with 12 random nucleotides. Each sample provided no less than 3 million CDR3-containing paired-end reads. TCRdb processed the 5' RACE reads anew with MiXCR; each CDR3 protein has one entry. Found here are more than 750,000 distinct CDR3 sequences, about 27% of them singletons; the top ten hold roughly 10%. CDR1 is MNHEY, CDR2 SVGAGI, per germline. Trimming removed 5 bases from V and 4 bases from J; junction bases left unmatched: 7. This CDR3 has 15 residues. The sample was also linked to a second study, of T cells of mothers and their children. That work adds: Each mother gave over 9.5 million TCR beta CDR3 reads; each child, about 2.8 million. The study found slightly higher but non-significant overlap in related versus unrelated mother-child pairs.

This clonotype originated in a woman aged 40 to 55 in good health. The sequenced sample was blood. This chain links TRBV6-5 with TRBJ1-5, with 8 bases identical to TRBD1. CDR3 coding DNA: TGTGCCAGCAGTACCGACAGGGGTCCTAATCAGCCCCAGCATTTT. This encodes CASSTDRGPNQPQHF.